These 5 T cell receptor beta chains were all obtained from the same sample, sequenced in a study of shared clonotypes between healthy human individuals. Using immunoSEQ multiplex PCR, the repertoire was profiled, and TCRdb retains in-frame clones only, with some absent. The sample consists of hundreds of thousands of clones, roughly 96% of them appearing once. Naive CD8 cells, CD45RO-negative and positively selected for CCR7, excluded terminally differentiated effector memory CD45RA+ cells. Sequences were obtained from naive CD8+ T cells sorted from blood. The receptors derive from a man aged 30 to 45 in good health.

A single count supports this clone. The chain uses TRBV6-5 and TRBJ1-1; D not resolved. Germline V CDR1 and CDR2: MNHEY, SVGAGI. Trimming pared 8 bases from V and 0 bases from J, leaving 10 bases between. This CDR3 has 13 residues. CDR3 sequence reads: CASQLNLNTEAFF. As DNA, the CDR3 is TGTGCCAGCCAGCTAAATTTGAACACTGAAGCTTTCTTT.

The V and J genes are TRBV11-1 and TRBJ2-1; D is tentatively TRBD1 or TRBD2 (5 bases each). Deletions cut 3 bases from V and 8 bases from J, with 8 bases between. CDR3 length: 12 amino acids. Germline loops: CDR1 SGHAT, CDR2 FQDESV (reference sequence). The CDR3 DNA sequence: TGTGCCAGCAGCTTTGGGGGAGATGAGCAGTTCTTC. Protein product: CASSFGGDEQFF.

The genes are TRBV2 and TRBJ1-1; D gene uncertain. Germline values: CDR1 SNHLY, CDR2 FYNNEI. Trimming removed 4 bases from V and 3 bases from J, with 6 bases in between. CDR3 size: 12 residues. The CDR3 DNA follows: TGTGCCAGCAGTGGTTTGGACACTGAAGCTTTCTTT. Its translation is CASSGLDTEAFF.

This clone is a singleton in its sample. The chain is built from TRBV11-2 and TRBJ2-7; TRBD1 matches 8 bases. This CDR3 is built from 12 residues. V lost 5 bases and J lost 9; bases outside the gene matches: 6. Germline V CDR1 and CDR2: SGHAT, FQNNGV. As DNA, the CDR3 is TGTGCCAGCAGCACAGACGGACAGGGGCAGTACTTC. Amino acids: CASSTDGQGQYF.

The CDR3 coding sequence is TGTGCCAGCAGCTTAGTAAGGACAGGGGATGGCGAGCAGTACTTC. It yields the protein CASSLVRTGDGEQYF. V gene TRBV7-9 combines with J gene TRBJ2-7; 9 nucleotides match TRBD1. Germline V gene data show CDR1 as SEHNR and CDR2 as FQNEAQ (reference sequence). The CDR3 extends over 15 amino acids. J lost 6 bases, V lost 1 base, and 7 bases had no gene match.